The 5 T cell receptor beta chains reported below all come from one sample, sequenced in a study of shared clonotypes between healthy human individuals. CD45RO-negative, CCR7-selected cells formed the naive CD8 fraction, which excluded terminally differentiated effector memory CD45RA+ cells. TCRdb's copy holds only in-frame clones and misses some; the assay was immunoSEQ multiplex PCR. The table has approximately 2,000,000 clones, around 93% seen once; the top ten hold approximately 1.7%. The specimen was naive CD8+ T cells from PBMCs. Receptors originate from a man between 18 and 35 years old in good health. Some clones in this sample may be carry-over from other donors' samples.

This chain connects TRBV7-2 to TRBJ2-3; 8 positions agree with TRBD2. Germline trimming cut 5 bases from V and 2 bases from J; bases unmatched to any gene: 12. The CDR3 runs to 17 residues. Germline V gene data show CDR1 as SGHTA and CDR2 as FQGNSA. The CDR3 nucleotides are TGTGCCAGCAGCCTCGTACTAGCGGTGCCGTTCACAGATACGCAGTATTTT. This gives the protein CASSLVLAVPFTDTQYF.

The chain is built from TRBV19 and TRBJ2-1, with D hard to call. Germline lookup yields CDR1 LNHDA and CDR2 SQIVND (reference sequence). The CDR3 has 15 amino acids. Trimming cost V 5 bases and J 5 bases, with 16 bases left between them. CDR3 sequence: CASSGFRVTHNEQFF. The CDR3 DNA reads TGTGCCAGTAGTGGATTCCGGGTCACTCACAATGAGCAGTTCTTC.

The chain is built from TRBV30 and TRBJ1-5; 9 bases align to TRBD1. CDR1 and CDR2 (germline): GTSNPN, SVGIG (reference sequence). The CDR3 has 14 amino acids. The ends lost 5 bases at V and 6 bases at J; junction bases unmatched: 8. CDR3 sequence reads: CAWFRDREPQPQHF. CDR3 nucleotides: TGTGCCTGGTTCCGGGACAGGGAGCCTCAGCCCCAGCATTTT.

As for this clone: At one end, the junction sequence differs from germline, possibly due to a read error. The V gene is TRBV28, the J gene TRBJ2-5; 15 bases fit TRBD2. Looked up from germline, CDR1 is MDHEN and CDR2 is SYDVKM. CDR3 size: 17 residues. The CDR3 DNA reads TGTGCCAGCAGTTTGAGACAGGGTGAGGGACTAGCGGGAGGTATAAACTTC. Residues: CASSLRQGEGLAGGINF.

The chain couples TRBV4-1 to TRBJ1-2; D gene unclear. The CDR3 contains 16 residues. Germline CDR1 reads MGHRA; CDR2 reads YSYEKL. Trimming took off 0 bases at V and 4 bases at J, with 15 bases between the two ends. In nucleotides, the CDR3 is TGCGCCAGCAGCCAAGATGGGCGGAGAACCTTCTATGGCTACACCTTC. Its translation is CASSQDGRRTFYGYTF.